This T cell receptor (beta chain) was recorded in a study of T cell responses to AZD1222 COVID-19 vaccine. In regard to this clone: What it recognizes is unknown.

CDR3 length: 14 residues. CDR1 is SGHRS and CDR2 is YFSETQ in the germline V gene. V gave up 4 bases and J gave up 4 bases, with 12 bases separating them. Data came from immunoSEQ multiplex PCR; TCRdb stores just in-frame clones and leaves some out. The sample has 120,000 to 150,000 clones, about 90% seen once. Study results and caveats: Only a handful of AZD1222 recipients, more than five in all, had baseline seropositivity.

This chain links TRBV5-1 with TRBJ1-3; no clear D. The TCR sequence derives from an adult who received the AZD1222 COVID-19 vaccine. Sequencing was performed on peripheral blood, taken 28 days after the second AZD1222 dose. The CDR3 coding sequence is TGCGCCAGCAGCCCCGCGGGCCCAGGAAACACCATATATTTT. Its translation: CASSPAGPGNTIYF.